One sample yielded the 5 T cell receptor beta chains listed below, sequenced in a study of T cell clones after liver transplantation. Only in-frame clones appear in the TCRdb table, and some are missing; sequencing was by immunoSEQ multiplex PCR. This table has tens of thousands of clones, roughly nine tenths appearing once. This sample comprised CD8+ T cells from blood, obtained 12 months after liver transplant. These receptors came from a human patient who received a liver transplant. The T cells may partly be graft donor cells.

This rearrangement joins TRBV7-9 to TRBJ1-2; the D gene is possibly TRBD1 (5 bases). Germline V gene sequence: CDR1 SEHNR, CDR2 FQNEAQ (reference sequence). This CDR3 region has 14 residues. The ends were cut back, 5 bases at V and 8 bases at J, with 18 bases in the middle. The CDR3 region has the DNA TGTGCCAGCAGCAGGGACTTCGAGGGAGGAGGCTACACCTTC. The encoded protein is CASSRDFEGGGYTF.

The CDR3 bases are TGTGCCAGCAGTTTAGCACTAGGTACAGGCGATGAGCAGTTCTTC. This encodes CASSLALGTGDEQFF. The V call is TRBV27, the J call TRBJ2-1, with D perhaps assigned TRBD1 or TRBD2 (5 bases each). Germline CDR1 MNHEY, CDR2 SMNVEV (reference sequence). This CDR3 spans 15 amino acids. V was shortened by 2 bases and J by 8 bases, with 16 bases between the two germline ends.

The V call is TRBV6-5, the J call TRBJ1-1; D is possibly TRBD1 (6 bases). This CDR3 is built from 16 residues. From germline, CDR1 is MNHEY and CDR2 SVGAGI. V was cut by 4 bases and J by 0 bases, with 15 bases left in between. CDR3 coding DNA: TGTGCCAGCAGTTTTGGACCAGGGGCCCTGAACACTGAAGCTTTCTTT. Translated: CASSFGPGALNTEAFF.

This chain links TRBV11-2 with TRBJ1-5; D is possibly TRBD1 (5 bases). The V gene lost 3 bases and the J gene lost 3 bases, with 6 bases spanning the gap. The CDR3 is 13 residues long. CDR1 and CDR2 from the germline V gene are SGHAT and FQNNGV. This CDR3 is CASSLGLNQPQHF. The DNA for the CDR3 is TGTGCCAGCAGCTTGGGGCTCAATCAGCCCCAGCATTTT.

With respect to this clone: The junction shows a germline mismatch at one end, possibly a read error. This chain connects TRBV4-3 to TRBJ1-2; tentatively, D is TRBD1 (6 bases). The CDR3 sequence is 15 residues long. Germline-derived CDR1 and CDR2 are LGHNA and YSLEER. CDR3 in amino acids: CASSPHSTGNFGYTF. In nucleotides, the CDR3 is TGCGCCAGCAGCCCCCACTCAACAGGGAACTTTGGCTACACCTTC.